These 29 T cell receptor beta chains originate from one sample sequenced in a study of cytomegalovirus exposure and HLA in healthy donors. PCR involved 60 Vbeta and 13 Jbeta primers. Sequencing used immunoSEQ multiplex PCR; TCRdb keeps in-frame clones, though not all of them. The table records under 110,000 clones, about four fifths of them present only once. Input material: PBMCs. The receptors were sampled from a man aged 50-60 years in good health and CMV-seronegative.

The chain employs TRBV30 and TRBJ2-5; 14 nucleotides match TRBD2. Losses at the gene ends were 3 bases for V and 1 base for J; bases not matched to a gene: 4. This CDR3 comprises 16 residues. Germline V gives CDR1 GTSNPN, CDR2 SVGIG (reference sequence). The CDR3 loop is CAWRTGLAGVQETQYF. The CDR3 region has the DNA TGTGCCTGGAGGACGGGACTAGCGGGGGTCCAAGAGACCCAGTACTTC.

This clone came up a few times. The chain couples TRBV2 to TRBJ2-2; possibly TRBD2 for D (6 bases). V lost 7 bases, J lost 2 bases, and 11 bases lay in between. The CDR3 spans 14 residues. From germline, CDR1 is SNHLY and CDR2 FYNNEI. The CDR3 loop reads CASTAGINTGELFF. In DNA, the CDR3 is TGTGCCAGCACTGCGGGGATTAACACCGGGGAGCTGTTTTTT.

The chain couples TRBV4-2 to TRBJ2-7; D not certain. The V gene lost 1 base and the J gene lost 3 bases, with 10 bases spanning the gap. The CDR3 length is 14 residues. From germline, CDR1 is LGHNA and CDR2 YNFKEQ. For the CDR3, the DNA is TGTGCCAGCAGCCAAGGCACACAGATCTACGAGCAGTACTTC. Its translation is CASSQGTQIYEQYF.

The DNA of the CDR3 is TGTGCCAGCAGCTTGGCAGCGGGGGCGGCAGATACGCAGTATTTT. Protein product: CASSLAAGAADTQYF. V is TRBV5-6 and J is TRBJ2-3, with 8 bases lining up with TRBD2. After removal of 0 bases from V and 4 bases from J, the junction contained 4 bases not matched to a gene. The CDR3 has 15 amino acids. Germline V gene lookup returns CDR1 SGHDT and CDR2 YYEEEE. Filled out from reference TRBV5-6 and TRBJ2-3, the complete variable domain reads DAGVTQSPTHLIKTRGQQVTLRCSPKSGHDTVSWYQQALGQGPQFIFQYYEEEERQRGNFPDRFSGHQFPNYSSELNVNALLLGDSALYLCASSLAAGAADTQYFGPGTRLTVL.

The V call is TRBV9, the J call TRBJ1-4, with D possibly TRBD1 on 5 matching bases. Germline V gene data show CDR1 as SGDLS and CDR2 as YYNGEE. This CDR3 has 14 amino acids. V lost 4 bases, J lost 6 bases, and 13 bases lay in between. CDR3 amino acids: CASSPGGGHEKLFF. CDR3 DNA sequence: TGTGCCAGCAGCCCCGGGGGGGGACATGAAAAACTGTTTTTT.

This clone was seen a handful of times. The gene calls are TRBV5-6 and TRBJ1-4; D is undetermined. The CDR3 contains 14 residues. Germline values: CDR1 SGHDT, CDR2 YYEEEE. Trimming left V 3 bases short and J 8 bases short, with 14 bases between. The CDR3: CASSSWEVREKLFF. In DNA, the CDR3 is TGTGCCAGCAGCTCGTGGGAGGTTCGGGAAAAACTGTTTTTT.

The chain carries TRBV13 and TRBJ1-1; D perhaps matches TRBD1 (6 bases). Between the trimmed V and J ends, which lost 0 bases and 5 bases, there was a span of 13 bases. The CDR3 runs 15 residues. Germline V gene lookup returns CDR1 PRHDT and CDR2 FYEKMQ (reference sequence). The CDR3 coding sequence is TGTGCCAGCAGCTTAGGAAGGGGAAGGGGGACTGAAGCTTTCTTT. Amino acid sequence: CASSLGRGRGTEAFF.

This clone appeared a few times. V gene TRBV14 combines with J gene TRBJ2-6; D is possibly TRBD1 (5 bases). The CDR3 has 17 amino acids. V gave up 2 bases and J gave up 0 bases, with 11 bases separating them. The germline gives CDR1 SGHDN, CDR2 FVKESK. DNA for the CDR3: TGTGCCAGCAGCCAACTTTGGACAACCTCTGGGGCCAACGTCCTGACTTTC. This translates into CASSQLWTTSGANVLTF.

This clone was observed a single time. The chain carries TRBV6-5 and TRBJ2-7; 7 bases agree with TRBD2. Germline CDR1 is MNHEY and CDR2 is SVGAGI. The CDR3 consists of 13 residues. The CDR3 bases are TGCGCCAGTCGAGGGGCTAGCGGTCTCGGGCAGTACGTC. Its translation is CASRGASGLGQYV.

The chain is built from TRBV11-3 and TRBJ2-1; possibly TRBD1 for D (7 bases). Germline V gives CDR1 SGHNT, CDR2 YENEEA. The CDR3 spans 14 residues. Trimming cost V 5 bases and J 7 bases, with 15 bases left between them. DNA for the CDR3: TGTGCCAGCAGCGCGGGACAGCCGGGGAATGAGCAGTTCTTC. Translating it yields CASSAGQPGNEQFF.

The CDR3 is CASSPDGDSNQPQHF. DNA for the CDR3: TGTGCCAGCAGCCCCGACGGAGATAGCAATCAGCCCCAGCATTTT. V usage is TRBV5-4 and J usage is TRBJ1-5; D not certain. CDR1 is SGHNT and CDR2 is YYREEE in the germline V gene (reference sequence). This CDR3 comprises 15 residues. The germline V and J ends were trimmed by 4 bases and 0 bases, with 11 bases remaining between them.

The chain couples TRBV11-2 to TRBJ1-1; 9 bases line up with TRBD1. Looked up from germline, CDR1 is SGHAT and CDR2 is FQNNGV. Unmatched junction bases numbered 8, after V lost 5 bases and J lost 4 bases. There are 15 residues in the CDR3. The CDR3 DNA reads as TGTGCCAGCAGCCAGACAGGGGGTAGAGCCACTGAAGCTTTCTTT. Protein product: CASSQTGGRATEAFF.

The chain is built from TRBV13 and TRBJ2-7; 9 nucleotides align to TRBD1. The CDR3 is 15 residues long. CDR1 and CDR2 from the germline V gene are PRHDT and FYEKMQ (reference sequence). Losses at the gene ends were 5 bases for V and 0 bases for J; bases not matched to a gene: 5. CDR3 protein: CASSLGQGYSYEQYF. The CDR3 DNA is TGTGCCAGCAGCCTGGGACAGGGCTACTCCTACGAGCAGTACTTC.

This sequence joins TRBV2 and TRBJ1-6; perhaps TRBD1 as D (5 bases). V was shortened by 8 bases and J by 5 bases, with 22 bases between the two germline ends. The CDR3 consists of 17 residues. Germline CDR1 and CDR2: SNHLY and FYNNEI. CDR3 bases: TGTGCCAGCGGAGGAGGGGCCAGGGTTAGCGATAATTCACCCCTCCACTTT. Its translation: CASGGGARVSDNSPLHF. Supplemented by reference TRBV2 and TRBJ1-6, the full variable domain reads EPEVTQTPSHQVTQMGQEVILRCVPISNHLYFYWYRQILGQKVEFLVSFYNNEISEKSEIFDDQFSVERPDGSNFTLKIRSTKLEDSAMYFCASGGGARVSDNSPLHFGNGTRLTVT.

V and J are TRBV29-1 and TRBJ1-4, with D unresolved. The CDR3 totals 13 residues. The ends were cut back, 7 bases at V and 3 bases at J, with 12 bases in the middle. Germline V gene lookup returns CDR1 SQVTM and CDR2 ANQGSEA. CDR3 DNA: TGCAGCGGGTTCTTAGCTCCTAATGAAAAACTGTTTTTT. Translating it yields CSGFLAPNEKLFF.

J is TRBJ2-1 and V is TRBV28, with 9 positions matching TRBD1. Germline V gene lookup returns CDR1 MDHEN and CDR2 SYDVKM. V lost 4 bases to trimming and J lost 7 bases; unmatched junction nucleotides: 11. The CDR3 sequence is 16 residues long. CDR3 region: CASSSMGQGSRNEQFF. DNA of the CDR3: TGTGCCAGCAGTTCGATGGGACAGGGAAGTCGTAATGAGCAGTTCTTC.

The sample holds a few counts of this clone. The rearrangement uses TRBV5-4 and TRBJ1-4; the D gene is possibly TRBD1 (5 bases). V lost 4 bases and J lost 3, with 10 bases in between. There are 14 residues in the CDR3. Per germline, CDR1 SGHNT and CDR2 YYREEE (reference sequence). CDR3 residues: CASSVGTSNEKLFF. In DNA, the CDR3 is TGTGCCAGCAGCGTCGGGACTTCTAATGAAAAACTGTTTTTT.

This clone has only a few counts. The chain has TRBV19 and TRBJ2-2; TRBD1 is a possible D gene (6 bases). The CDR3 length is 15 residues. Germline V gene sequence: CDR1 LNHDA, CDR2 SQIVND (reference sequence). V was pared by 7 bases and J by 4 bases, with 16 bases between. CDR3 bases: TGTGCCAGTATTCGGACAGAAGCCTTCACCGGGGAGCTGTTTTTT. Its translation is CASIRTEAFTGELFF.

The chain employs TRBV6-5 and TRBJ2-7; D perhaps matches TRBD2 (6 bases). The V end lost 5 bases, the J end lost 0 bases, and 8 bases lay between the germline ends. The length of the CDR3 is 13 residues. Germline CDR1 is MNHEY and CDR2 is SVGAGI. In nucleotides, the CDR3 is TGTGCCAGCAGTCGGGGGAACTCCTACGAGCAGTACTTC. This translates into CASSRGNSYEQYF.

This clone was observed a few times. This chain joins TRBV7-6 and TRBJ1-6; 10 nucleotides agree with TRBD1. Losses at the gene ends were 4 bases for V and 6 bases for J; bases not matched to a gene: 3. The CDR3 loop spans 15 amino acids. The germline CDR1 and CDR2 sequences are SGHVS and FNYEAQ. Written as DNA, the CDR3 is TGTGCCAGCAGCTGGGGGACAGGGGTTAATTCACCCCTCCACTTT. Translation: CASSWGTGVNSPLHF.

This chain uses TRBV5-1 with TRBJ1-5; tentative D call: TRBD1 (6 bases). The CDR3 runs 17 residues. The V gene lost 4 bases and the J gene lost 0 bases, with 17 bases spanning the gap. From germline, CDR1 is SGHRS and CDR2 YFSETQ. This CDR3 reads CASSPGSGGYSNQPQHF. For the CDR3, the DNA is TGCGCCAGCAGCCCGGGGTCGGGGGGCTATAGCAATCAGCCCCAGCATTTT.

The CDR3 loop reads CASSGGRGETQYF. In nucleotides, the CDR3 is TGTGCCAGCAGCGGAGGCCGTGGTGAGACCCAGTACTTC. The chain combines TRBV9 with TRBJ2-5; D is unclear. CDR3 length equals 13 residues. Germline CDR1 reads SGDLS; CDR2 reads YYNGEE. V lost 3 bases and J lost 5, with 11 bases in between.

This clone is medium-sized. V and J are TRBV4-3 and TRBJ1-1; D is ambiguous. Deletions cut 0 bases from V and 2 bases from J, with 13 bases between. Germline V gene sequence: CDR1 LGHNA, CDR2 YSLEER. The CDR3 extends over 16 amino acids. This chain's CDR3 is CASSQDNEGANTEAFF. CDR3 in DNA: TGCGCCAGCAGCCAAGATAATGAGGGAGCAAACACTGAAGCTTTCTTT.

About this clone: A read error may account for a junction end that differs from germline. The chain recombines TRBV15 with TRBJ2-1; 11 bases agree with TRBD1. CDR1 is LNHNV and CDR2 is YYDKDF in the germline V gene (reference sequence). There are 15 residues in the CDR3. The CDR3 bases are TGTGCCACCATCAGAGGACAGGGGGCTTATGATGAGCAGTTCTTC. Its translation: CATIRGQGAYDEQFF.

The chain couples TRBV18 to TRBJ1-2; 9 bases match TRBD1. In germline, CDR1 is KGHSH, CDR2 LQKENI. This CDR3 region has 14 residues. Losses at the gene ends were 2 bases for V and 6 bases for J; bases not matched to a gene: 4. CDR3 amino acids: CASSPGTGRDGYTF. The CDR3 DNA sequence: TGTGCCAGCTCACCAGGGACAGGGAGGGATGGCTACACCTTC. Full variable domain (rest looked up from reference TRBV18 and TRBJ1-2): NAGVMQNPRHLVRRRGQEARLRCSPMKGHSHVYWYRQLPEEGLKFMVYLQKENIIDESGMPKERFSAEFPKEGPSILRIQQVVRGDSAAYFCASSPGTGRDGYTFGSGTRLTVV.

The chain couples TRBV30 to TRBJ1-6, with 7 bases that match TRBD1. With 3 bases clipped from V and 0 bases from J, the junction kept 2 bases outside the gene matches. The CDR3 has 15 residues. CDR1 is GTSNPN, CDR2 SVGIG, per germline (reference sequence). The DNA for the CDR3 is TGTGCCTGGAGAGGGGACAGCTCCTATAATTCACCCCTCCACTTT. Translating gives CAWRGDSSYNSPLHF. The full variable domain, completed using reference TRBV30 and TRBJ1-6, is SQTIHQWPATLVQPVGSPLSLECTVEGTSNPNLYWYRQAAGRGLQLLFYSVGIGQISSEVPQNLSASRPQDRQFILSSKKLLLSDSGFYLCAWRGDSSYNSPLHFGNGTRLTVT.

This clone was seen just once. The chain is built from TRBV9 and TRBJ2-5; D is perhaps TRBD1 (6 bases). V was pared by 0 bases and J by 0 bases, with 9 bases between. CDR1 is SGDLS, CDR2 YYNGEE, per germline. The CDR3 has 15 amino acids. CDR3 region: CASSVGWTDQETQYF. Written as DNA, the CDR3 is TGTGCCAGCAGCGTAGGTTGGACAGACCAAGAGACCCAGTACTTC.

This clone has a single count. This rearrangement joins TRBV5-1 to TRBJ2-3; TRBD1 matches at 7 bases. The CDR3 loop spans 15 amino acids. V lost 1 base, J lost 0 bases, and 2 bases stayed unmatched. CDR1 and CDR2 from the germline V gene are SGHRS and YFSETQ. As DNA, the CDR3 is TGCGCCAGCAGCTTGACAGGGGAGAGCACAGATACGCAGTATTTT. Residues: CASSLTGESTDTQYF.

The V and J genes are TRBV19 and TRBJ1-2, with a tentative D call TRBD1 (6 bases). Germline values: CDR1 LNHDA, CDR2 SQIVND (reference sequence). The CDR3 is made up of 15 amino acids. V dropped 3 bases and J dropped 7 bases, with 18 bases sitting between them. CDR3 loop: CASSIGGRGNGGYTF. As DNA, the CDR3 is TGTGCCAGTAGTATCGGCGGCAGGGGCAACGGTGGCTACACCTTC.